The 27 T cell receptor beta chains below were found in one sample sequenced in a study of regulatory T cells in long-lasting Graves disease. The TCR beta library used iRepertoire HTBI primers with Arm-PCR amplification of CDR3. One entry per CDR3 protein results from TCRdb running MiXCR on the multiplex PCR reads. The sample carries a few hundred thousand distinct CDR3 sequences, 10% to 15% recorded once. Time point given: newly diagnosed GD, antithyroid drugs for less than 3 months. The TCR library was prepared using RNA isolated from PBMCs. This sample also belongs to another study, concerning T cells in Graves' hyperthyroidism and ophthalmopathy.

The input for sequencing was peripheral blood mononuclear cells (PBMCs), taken at new diagnosis, from a patient treated with antithyroid drugs. These TCRs come from a woman younger than 35 with Graves disease.

On this clonotype: Possible read error: a much larger clone is one base away. The V call is TRBV7-2, the J call TRBJ1-5; D is uncertain. The CDR3 has 13 amino acids. V was clipped by 5 bases and J by 7 bases, with 12 bases between them. CDR1 and CDR2 from the germline V gene are SGHTA and FQGNSA. The CDR3 nucleotides are TGTGCCAGCAGCGCACTAAAGGGACAGCCCCAGCATTTT. Translated, it gives CASSALKGQPQHF.

This clonotype was picked up many times. This chain connects TRBV7-2 to TRBJ2-1; 13 bases match TRBD2. V dropped 5 bases and J dropped 8; count of bases not matched to a gene: 3. The CDR3 covers 14 residues. Germline V gives CDR1 SGHTA, CDR2 FQGNSA. The chain's CDR3 is CASSLGTSGDEQFF. The CDR3 bases are TGTGCCAGCAGCCTGGGGACTAGCGGGGATGAGCAGTTCTTC.

As regards this clonotype: Given a far larger clone just one base away, this is likely a sequencing read error. The CDR3 bases are TGTGCCAGCAGTTTGCTGCCCGGACCCGGCGATACGCAGTATTTT. Translating gives CASSLLPGPGDTQYF. This chain connects TRBV28 to TRBJ2-3; D gene uncertain. There are 15 residues in the CDR3. V lost 3 bases to trimming and J lost 6 bases, with 16 bases between them. Germline V gene lookup returns CDR1 MDHEN and CDR2 SYDVKM.

This clonotype was recorded many times. The gene calls are TRBV28 and TRBJ2-1, with no clear D. The CDR3 is 12 amino acids. Germline-derived CDR1 and CDR2 are MDHEN and SYDVKM. The V end lost 3 bases, the J end lost 7 bases, and 7 bases lay between the germline ends. CDR3 DNA sequence: TGTGCCAGCAGTTTCAGAGAGAATGAGCAGTTCTTC. Translated: CASSFRENEQFF. Supplemented by reference TRBV28 and TRBJ2-1, the full variable domain reads DVKVTQSSRYLVKRTGEKVFLECVQDMDHENMFWYRQDPGLGLRLIYFSYDVKMKEKGDIPEGYSVSREKKERFSLILESASTNQTSMYLCASSFRENEQFFGPGTRLTVL.

This clonotype was picked up a small number of times. The chain is built from TRBV7-2 and TRBJ2-1; 12 nucleotides agree with TRBD2. Per the germline V gene, CDR1 is SGHTA and CDR2 is FQGNSA. The CDR3 is 14 residues long. J gave up 9 bases and V 4 bases, and 4 bases lay outside the gene matches. DNA for the CDR3: TGTGCCAGCAGCTCACCTAGCGGGAGGGCTGAGCAGTTCTTC. Translation: CASSSPSGRAEQFF.

The chain recombines TRBV20-1 with TRBJ2-7, with a weak D call TRBD2 (5 bases). The CDR3 extends over 12 amino acids. Trimming shortened V by 0 bases and J by 4 bases, and 7 bases separated the two germline ends. Germline V gives CDR1 DFQATT, CDR2 SNEGSKA (reference sequence). The CDR3 DNA is TGCAGTGCTAGAGAAGCGGATTACGAGCAGTACTTC. Its translation: CSAREADYEQYF.

This clonotype occurred many times. This chain joins TRBV9 and TRBJ2-1; D is unresolved. Germline V lookup: CDR1 SGDLS, CDR2 YYNGEE. Trimming pared 4 bases from V and 6 bases from J, leaving 11 bases between. This CDR3 is 13 amino acids long. CDR3 sequence reads: CASSPTNGNEQFF. For the CDR3, the DNA is TGTGCCAGCAGCCCCACCAATGGCAATGAGCAGTTCTTC.

The sample holds a few counts of this clonotype. This sequence joins TRBV3-1 and TRBJ1-2; D remains ambiguous. This CDR3 is built from 13 residues. The germline V gene has CDR1 LGHDT and CDR2 YNNKEL (reference sequence). The V and J ends lost 8 bases and 5 bases respectively, with 15 bases between them. CDR3 residues: CASRPIGSYGYTF. In DNA form, the CDR3 reads TGTGCCAGCCGACCGATAGGGTCATATGGCTACACCTTC.

Many counts were recorded for this clonotype. The chain employs TRBV9 and TRBJ2-1, with TRBD2 identical over 9 bases. The CDR3 consists of 16 residues. Germline-derived CDR1 and CDR2 are SGDLS and YYNGEE. Trimming took 3 bases from V and 7 from J; bases not matched to a gene: 11. CDR3 in amino acids: CASSAPGTSLTNEQFF. In DNA form, the CDR3 reads TGTGCCAGCAGCGCACCCGGGACTAGCCTTACAAATGAGCAGTTCTTC.

Comment on this clonotype: A much larger clone lies a single base off, so this may be a read error. The conserved final phenylalanine or tryptophan is absent from the CDR3, which likely points to a read error. V is TRBV6-1 and J is TRBJ2-2, with D possibly TRBD2 on 5 matching bases. The CDR3 is 14 residues long. Looked up from germline, CDR1 is MNHNS and CDR2 is SASEGT. V lost 6 bases and J 4 bases, leaving 12 bases between the germline ends. CDR3 in amino acids: CASRRASGTGELFS. CDR3 in DNA: TGTGCCAGCAGGCGGGCGTCGGGCACCGGGGAGCTGTTTTCT.

This clonotype was seen repeatedly, ten times or more. The CDR3 is CASRSGLYQGEAFF. The CDR3 nucleotides read TGTGCCAGCCGTTCAGGCCTTTACCAGGGTGAAGCTTTCTTT. The chain employs TRBV28 and TRBJ1-1; D possibly corresponds to TRBD1 (5 bases). Germline lookup yields CDR1 MDHEN and CDR2 SYDVKM. Trimming took 8 bases from V and 7 from J, leaving 20 bases between them. The CDR3 contains 14 residues.

This clonotype was seen repeatedly, ten times or more. An end of the junction differs from the germline gene, which may be a read error. The chain joins TRBV29-1 to TRBJ2-1; 7 nucleotides align to TRBD1. Germline CDR1 reads SQVTM; CDR2 reads ANQGSEA. The CDR3 length is 13 residues. DNA for the CDR3: TGCAGCGTAGAAGGGACAGTAAACAATGAGCAGTTCTTC. Translated, it gives CSVEGTVNNEQFF.

The V call is TRBV11-2, the J call TRBJ2-7, with TRBD2 identical over 13 bases. Per the germline V gene, CDR1 is SGHAT and CDR2 is FQNNGV. The CDR3 covers 18 residues. Trimming removed 4 bases from V and 7 bases from J; junction bases left unmatched: 16. CDR3 region: CASSYGLAGDRPGREQYF. The DNA of the CDR3 is TGTGCCAGCAGCTATGGACTAGCGGGAGATCGGCCGGGGAGGGAGCAGTACTTC.

This clonotype appeared many times. The gene calls are TRBV4-2 and TRBJ2-3, with TRBD2 identical over 9 bases. The length of the CDR3 is 17 residues. The germline gives CDR1 LGHNA, CDR2 YNFKEQ. V was clipped by 0 bases and J by 1 base; unmatched bases: 5. Written as DNA, the CDR3 is TGTGCCAGCAGCCAAGATTGGGCGGGGGGGCGCACAGATACGCAGTATTTT. Its protein is CASSQDWAGGRTDTQYF.

The count of this clonotype is one. One base away lies a much larger clone, so this may be a sequencing read error. The rearrangement links TRBV11-2 to TRBJ2-1; TRBD2 aligns across 11 bases. CDR1 SGHAT and CDR2 FQNNGV come from the germline V gene. V lost 6 bases, J lost 10 bases, and 11 bases stayed unmatched. This CDR3 is built from 15 residues. In DNA, the CDR3 is TGTGCCAGCAGTGGTTTAGCGGGAGGGGTGTGGGAGCAGTTCTTC. Translation: CASSGLAGGVWEQFF.

V is TRBV7-9 and J is TRBJ1-4; D is unresolved. The germline V gene encodes CDR1 SEHNR and CDR2 FQNEAQ (reference sequence). Trimming took 2 bases from V and 3 from J, leaving 16 bases between them. The CDR3 consists of 17 residues. The CDR3 DNA reads TGTGCCAGCAGCTTAATTGGTGGCCCCGAACCTAATGAAAAACTGTTTTTT. Its protein is CASSLIGGPEPNEKLFF.

For this clonotype: This likely came from a read error, as a far larger clone is one base away. The chain has TRBV11-3 and TRBJ2-4; D might be TRBD1 (5 bases). Judging by the DNA end, TRBJ2-7 fits better; the J call may be wrong. Germline values: CDR1 SGHNT, CDR2 YENEEA. The CDR3 has 17 residues. CDR3 loop: CASSLASDSLLTYEQYF. CDR3 nucleotides: TGTGCCAGCAGCTTAGCCTCCGACAGCCTCCTAACCTACGAGCAGTACTTC.

Many counts were recorded for this clonotype. This chain joins TRBV27 and TRBJ1-1; D not resolved. V gave up 3 bases and J gave up 3 bases, with 8 bases separating them. The CDR3 runs 13 residues. CDR1 MNHEY and CDR2 SMNVEV come from the germline V gene (reference sequence). CDR3 DNA sequence: TGTGCCAGCAGTTTCGGGGAGGACACTGAAGCTTTCTTT. It translates to CASSFGEDTEAFF.

This clonotype was seen many times. The chain is built from TRBV13 and TRBJ2-7; TRBD2 matches 9 bases. This CDR3 region has 15 residues. Germline V lookup: CDR1 PRHDT, CDR2 FYEKMQ (reference sequence). J was trimmed by 4 bases and V by 0 bases; bases with no gene match: 4. The CDR3: CASSLGGLASYEQYF. The CDR3 coding sequence is TGTGCCAGCAGCTTAGGGGGACTAGCCTCGTACGAGCAGTACTTC.

Note on this clonotype: A single base separates this from a much larger clone, so it may be a read error. CDR3 loop: CASGPSPENTEAFF. The DNA of the CDR3 is TGTGCCAGCGGCCCCTCGCCAGAGAACACTGAAGCTTTCTTT. V usage is TRBV7-2 and J usage is TRBJ1-1; D not resolved. This CDR3 spans 14 amino acids. The germline V gene has CDR1 SGHTA and CDR2 FQGNSA. V lost 8 bases and J 1 base, leaving 14 bases between the germline ends. Drawing the rest from reference TRBV7-2 and TRBJ1-1, the complete variable domain is GAGVSQSPSNKVTEKGKDVELRCDPISGHTALYWYRQSLGQGLEFLIYFQGNSAPDKSGLPSDRFSAERTGGSVSTLTIQRTQQEDSAVYLCASGPSPENTEAFFGQGTRLTVV.

The chain has TRBV4-3 and TRBJ1-4, with TRBD1 as a possible D gene (5 bases). Germline CDR1 is LGHNA and CDR2 is YSLEER. With 4 bases removed from V and 5 bases from J, the gap between germline ends came to 17 bases. The CDR3 spans 16 residues. CDR3 sequence (DNA): TGCGCCAGCAGCCGATATCACAAGGGGCAAAATGAAAAACTGTTTTTT. This gives the protein CASSRYHKGQNEKLFF.

As to this clonotype: Given a much more abundant clone one base away, this may be a read error. The CDR3 DNA is TGCAGTGCTAAGAGTAGCGGGCCTTACAATGAGCAGTCCTTC. Translating it yields CSAKSSGPYNEQSF. The chain joins TRBV20-1 to TRBJ2-1; TRBD2 matches 7 bases. This CDR3 has 14 amino acids. Germline CDR1 DFQATT, CDR2 SNEGSKA (reference sequence).

This clonotype was seen at least ten times. The chain joins TRBV28 to TRBJ1-1; D gene uncertain. In germline, CDR1 is MDHEN, CDR2 SYDVKM. V was shortened by 3 bases and J by 4 bases, with 6 bases between the two germline ends. This CDR3 region has 12 residues. The chain's CDR3 is CASSFRATEAFF. The CDR3 nucleotides read TGTGCCAGCAGTTTTAGGGCCACTGAAGCTTTCTTT.

This clonotype was detected many times. The chain carries TRBV7-6 and TRBJ1-2, with D possibly being TRBD1 (6 bases). Deletions cut 3 bases from V and 4 bases from J, with 15 bases between. Per the germline V gene, CDR1 is SGHVS and CDR2 is FNYEAQ. This CDR3 contains 15 residues. CDR3 in amino acids: CASSFTLGGSYGYTF. In DNA, the CDR3 is TGTGCCAGCAGCTTTACGCTAGGGGGTTCCTATGGCTACACCTTC. Supplemented by reference TRBV7-6 and TRBJ1-2, the full variable domain reads GAGVSQSPRYKVTKRGQDVALRCDPISGHVSLYWYRQALGQGPEFLTYFNYEAQQDKSGLPNDRFSAERPEGSISTLTIQRTEQRDSAMYRCASSFTLGGSYGYTFGSGTRLTVV.

This clonotype was seen ten or more times. This chain joins TRBV3-1 and TRBJ2-4, with D possibly matching TRBD2 (5 bases). This CDR3 comprises 13 residues. Germline-derived CDR1 and CDR2 are LGHDT and YNNKEL (reference sequence). The V and J ends lost 4 bases and 6 bases respectively, with 10 bases between them. CDR3 residues: CASSPGGGNIQYF. The CDR3 bases are TGTGCCAGCAGCCCTGGAGGCGGAAACATTCAGTACTTC.

The sample holds many counts of this clonotype. The CDR3 DNA is TGTGCCAGCAGTTACTGGCCCCCCTCGGGAGGGAGTGGGGGAGATACGCAGTATTTT. Protein product: CASSYWPPSGGSGGDTQYF. This chain uses TRBV6-2 or TRBV6-3 with TRBJ2-3, with 8 bases lining up with TRBD2. CDR1 is MNHEY and CDR2 is SVGEGT in the germline V gene. Unmatched junction bases numbered 17, after V lost 1 base and J lost 5 bases. The CDR3 totals 19 residues.

Ten or more counts support this clonotype. Here the CDR3 DNA reads TGTGCCAGCAGTCTTTTGAGGACAGATAGCTCCTACGAGCAGTACTTC. Translated, it gives CASSLLRTDSSYEQYF. The chain is built from TRBV28 and TRBJ2-7, with D possibly matching TRBD1 (6 bases). The germline V and J ends were trimmed by 5 bases and 0 bases, with 17 bases remaining between them. CDR1 is MDHEN and CDR2 is SYDVKM in the germline V gene. The CDR3 consists of 16 residues.